The rows below give T cell receptor beta chains drawn from one sample of a study of blood T cell repertoires in COVID-19. Generated by immunoSEQ multiplex PCR, the TCRdb table keeps only in-frame clones and is missing some. Of fewer than 350,000 clones listed, about nine tenths are singletons. The sample comprised peripheral blood. The receptors come from a woman aged 55-70 years with COVID-19, enrolled during active disease. Both conserved end residues are part of each CDR3. A D gene is named only where the DNA matches it firmly. Size is omitted from some rows. Given values are once, few, many or a class for expanded clones.

size	J	D	V	DNA	CDR3
NA	TRBJ1-1	TRBD1	TRBV3-1/TRBV3-2	TGTGCCAGCAGAGGGACAGGGTATGACGAGAACACTGAAGCTTTCTTT	CASRGTGYDENTEAFF
NA	TRBJ1-1	NA	TRBV19	TGTGCCACGACAATGCGTCAAGCACACACTGAAGCTTTCTTT	CATTMRQAHTEAFF
few	TRBJ1-2	TRBD1	TRBV12-3/TRBV12-4	TGTGCCAGCAGTCCAGGACAGGGGTATGGCTACACCTTC	CASSPGQGYGYTF
NA	TRBJ2-2	TRBD2	TRBV7-6	TGTGCCAGCAGCTTTAGCGGGGGGGCCACCGGGGAGCTGTTTTTT	CASSFSGGATGELFF
NA	TRBJ2-1	TRBD1	TRBV19	TGTGCCAGTAGCGGATGGACAGGGGTCGCTTACAATGAGCAGTTCTTC	CASSGWTGVAYNEQFF
NA	TRBJ1-1	NA	TRBV18	TGTGCCAGCTCACGAACAGGGCTGGAAGCTTTCTTT	CASSRTGLEAFF
once	TRBJ1-4	NA	TRBV9	TGTGCCAGCAGCGTACCGGGAGCGGGAAAACTGTTTTTT	CASSVPGAGKLFF
NA	TRBJ2-5	NA	TRBV21-1	TGTGCCAGCAGCAAGACTAGCGGGGGGTTCCAAGAGACCCAGTACTTC	CASSKTSGGFQETQYF
NA	TRBJ1-2	TRBD1	TRBV5-1	TGCGCCAGCAGGCCTACAGGGGGCCCCCTCCTGTATGGCTACACCTTC	CASRPTGGPLLYGYTF
NA	TRBJ1-2	TRBD1	TRBV2	TGTGCCAGCAGTGGGGGCAGGGGGAATGGCTACACCTTC	CASSGGRGNGYTF
NA	TRBJ2-1	TRBD1	TRBV24-1	TGTGCCACCAGTGCCCGGGACAGGGGCGATTATAGTGAGCAGTTCTTC	CATSARDRGDYSEQFF
NA	TRBJ2-7	NA	TRBV18	TGTGCCAGCTCACCATCCGGCGGAGCCTACGAGCAGTACTTC	CASSPSGGAYEQYF
NA	TRBJ2-3	TRBD2	TRBV15	TGTGCCACCAGCAGAGAACTAGCGGGGGGCACAGATACGCAGTATTTT	CATSRELAGGTDTQYF
NA	TRBJ2-5	TRBD1	TRBV2	TGTGCCAGCATCGCGGACAGGGGTAACCAAGAGACCCAGTACTTC	CASIADRGNQETQYF
few	TRBJ1-2	TRBD1	TRBV30	TGTGCCTGGAGTTTGACAGGGGCGAACTATGGCTACACCTTC	CAWSLTGANYGYTF
NA	TRBJ1-5	NA	TRBV5-8	TGTGCCAGCAGTCACGGGACTGAGGCCAGTCAGCCCCAGCATTTT	CASSHGTEASQPQHF
NA	TRBJ2-7	NA	TRBV5-6	TGTGCCAGCAGCTTCAGGGGAGAGCAGTACTTC	CASSFRGEQYF
NA	TRBJ1-5	TRBD1	TRBV27	TGTGCCAGCAGTTTAGAGGACAGGGGGCGATTAGGCAATCAGCCCCAGCATTTT	CASSLEDRGRLGNQPQHF
NA	TRBJ1-1	NA	TRBV15	TGTGCCACCAGCAGAGATGTTGCAGGGCACACTGAAGCTTTCTTT	CATSRDVAGHTEAFF
NA	TRBJ1-1	TRBD1	TRBV13	TGTGCCAGCAGCTTAGGAGGCAGGGGGCCTTGGGGGAACACTGAAGCTTTCTTT	CASSLGGRGPWGNTEAFF
once	TRBJ2-1	TRBD1	TRBV2	TGTGCCAGCAGTGAACAGGGGGTTCCCTACAATGAGCAGTTCTTC	CASSEQGVPYNEQFF
NA	TRBJ1-5	TRBD1	TRBV6-5	TGTGCCAGCAGGCCAGGGGGACCCAATCAGCCCCAGCATTTT	CASRPGGPNQPQHF
NA	TRBJ1-5	NA	TRBV30	TGTGCCTGGAGTGTAGGAGGGATAAGCAATCAGCCCCAGCATTTT	CAWSVGGISNQPQHF
NA	TRBJ1-6	TRBD1	TRBV5-1	TGCGCCAGCAGCTTGGAGGGACAGGGCTACAATTCACCCCTCCACTTT	CASSLEGQGYNSPLHF
NA	TRBJ2-7	TRBD1	TRBV4-2	TGTGCCAGCAGCCAACCGGGACAGCCGTACGAGCAGTACTTC	CASSQPGQPYEQYF
NA	TRBJ2-7	TRBD1	TRBV6-2/TRBV6-3	TGTGCCAGCAGGTACGGGACAGGGAGTCGGTACGAGCAGTACTTC	CASRYGTGSRYEQYF
NA	TRBJ2-2	TRBD1	TRBV18	TGTGCCAGCTCGCGTGCGGGACAGGGCTCCGGGGAGCTGTTTTTT	CASSRAGQGSGELFF
NA	TRBJ2-2	NA	TRBV19	TGTGCCAGTAGCAGCCGACAGGGAGGCACCGGGGAGCTGTTTTTT	CASSSRQGGTGELFF
NA	TRBJ1-1	TRBD1	TRBV28	TGTGCCAGCAGATCGGACAGGGATTGGGGAACTGAAGCTTTCTTT	CASRSDRDWGTEAFF
NA	TRBJ1-2	NA	TRBV5-4	TGTGCCAGCAGCTGGGACAAGGGTAACTATGGCTACACCTTC	CASSWDKGNYGYTF
NA	TRBJ1-1	NA	TRBV6-5	TGTGCCACCACCACGCGGGGGGCTGGCACTGAAGCTTTCTTT	CATTTRGAGTEAFF
NA	TRBJ2-7	TRBD1	TRBV6-5	TGTGCCAGCAGTTACAGGGACAGGGGGCCGTACGAGCAGTACTTC	CASSYRDRGPYEQYF
NA	TRBJ2-1	TRBD1	TRBV5-1	TGCGCCAGCAGCCCCGGACAGGGGAGCTACAATGAGCAGTTCTTC	CASSPGQGSYNEQFF
NA	TRBJ1-2	TRBD1	TRBV19	TGTGCCAGTAGTTCGGCGGGACAGGGGTATGGCTACACCTTC	CASSSAGQGYGYTF
NA	TRBJ1-5	NA	TRBV6-5	TGTGCCAGCAGTTCGGGAGGGGGTAGTAATCAGCCCCAGCATTTT	CASSSGGGSNQPQHF
NA	TRBJ2-2	NA	TRBV12-5	TGTGCTAGTGGTTTGGGACAGGTAGAGACCGGGGAGCTGTTTTTT	CASGLGQVETGELFF
NA	TRBJ1-2	TRBD1	TRBV27	TGTGCCAGCAGTTTATGGGGACAGGGGAGGGAAAGAAGTAACTATGGCTACACCTTC	CASSLWGQGRERSNYGYTF
NA	TRBJ1-1	NA	TRBV15	TGTGCCACCAGCACCGGACAGCTTTTAATGAACACTGAAGCTTTCTTT	CATSTGQLLMNTEAFF
NA	TRBJ1-2	NA	TRBV4-2	TGTGCCAGCAGCCAAGATTCAGGGTCTCCCTATGGCTACACCTTC	CASSQDSGSPYGYTF
NA	TRBJ2-1	NA	TRBV20-1	TGCAGTGCTAGTGGCGAAAATGAGCAGTTCTTC	CSASGENEQFF
NA	TRBJ2-1	TRBD1	TRBV18	TGTGCCAGCTCAATGGACAGGGCCAGAACGTCCTACAATGAGCAGTTCTTC	CASSMDRARTSYNEQFF
NA	TRBJ1-2	NA	TRBV2	TGTGCCAGTATGAGAAACTATGGCTACACCTTC	CASMRNYGYTF
NA	TRBJ1-5	NA	TRBV15	TGTGCCACCAGCAGAGATCCCCTTTTTTATAGCAATCAGCCCCAGCATTTT	CATSRDPLFYSNQPQHF